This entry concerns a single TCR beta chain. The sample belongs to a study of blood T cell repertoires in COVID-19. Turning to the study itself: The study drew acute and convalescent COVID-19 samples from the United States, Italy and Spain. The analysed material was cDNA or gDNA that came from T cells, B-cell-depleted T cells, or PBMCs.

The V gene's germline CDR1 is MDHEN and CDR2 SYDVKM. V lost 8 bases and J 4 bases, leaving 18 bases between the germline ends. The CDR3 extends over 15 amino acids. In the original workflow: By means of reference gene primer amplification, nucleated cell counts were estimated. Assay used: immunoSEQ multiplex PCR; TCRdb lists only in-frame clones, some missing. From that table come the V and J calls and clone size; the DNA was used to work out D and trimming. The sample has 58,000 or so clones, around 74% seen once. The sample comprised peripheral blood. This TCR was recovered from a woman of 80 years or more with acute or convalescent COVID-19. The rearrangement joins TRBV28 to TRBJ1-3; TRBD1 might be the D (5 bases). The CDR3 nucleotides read TGTGCCAGCTCGGGCGGGGGTTCCCGAGGAAACACCATATATTTT. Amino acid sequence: CASSGGGSRGNTIYF.